The T cell receptor beta chain described here comes from a study of shared clonotypes between healthy human individuals. This CDR3 region has 14 residues. Trimming took 0 bases from V and 7 from J; bases not matched to a gene: 6. Per the germline V gene, CDR1 is SGHDT and CDR2 is YYEEEE. Assay used: immunoSEQ multiplex PCR; TCRdb lists only in-frame clones, some missing. The sample includes fewer than 2.5 million clones, roughly 93% of them seen just once. This clonotype was obtained from a man aged 18 to 35 in good health. Some clones in this sample may be carry-over from other donors' samples. Sequenced: naive CD4+ T cells from PBMCs. Specified subset: CD45RA+ positively selected. The chain links TRBV5-6 to TRBJ2-7, with 8 bases matching TRBD2. The CDR3 sequence is CASSLAGRAGEQYF. The CDR3 DNA reads as TGTGCCAGCAGCTTGGCCGGGAGGGCCGGAGAGCAGTACTTC.